The present entry profiles one T cell receptor (beta chain) with its context. Isolated RNA was reverse transcribed into cDNA used as the sequencing template. The protocol was immunoSEQ multiplex PCR, while the TCRdb copy is restricted to in-frame clones and leaves out a portion. Of 150,000 to 200,000 clones in the sample, approximately 62% were seen once. The sample originates from a study of CD8+ T cells in alopecia areata. Deletions cut 10 bases from V and 6 bases from J, with 18 bases between. This CDR3 is 13 amino acids long. Germline CDR1 is MNHEY and CDR2 is SMNVEV (reference sequence). Treatment defined: oral pan-JAK inhibitor, 5-10 mg twice daily. Peripheral blood samples and lesional scalp punch biopsies were obtained from alopecia areata patients.

The source of this sequence is a human donor with alopecia areata. Sequencing was performed on CD4+ T cells sorted from blood, taken at week 24, from a patient treated with tofacitinib. The chain joins TRBV27 to TRBJ1-2; the D is unclear. The CDR3 bases are TGTGCCACTACGGACGATCCCCCCAATGGCTACACCTTC. Protein: CATTDDPPNGYTF.